This T cell receptor (beta chain) was found in a study of Ad26.COV2.S vaccination and SARS-CoV-2 variants. The study, taken as a whole, reports: Vaccinees reportedly had broad spike-specific CD8+ and CD4+ T cell responses. Vaccinees and placebo recipients showed similar non-spike TCR breadth.

Worth noting for this clone: The antigen is not known.

Profiled with immunoSEQ multiplex PCR; TCRdb holds only in-frame clones, not every one. The data contain 46,000 or so clones, approximately 80% of them singletons. The CDR3 contains 12 residues. Trimming took off 5 bases at V and 9 bases at J, with 12 bases between the two ends. From germline, CDR1 is KGHDR and CDR2 SFDVKD. The origin of this receptor is a human donor who had recovered from COVID-19. The source was peripheral blood, collected after recovery from COVID-19. V is TRBV24-1 and J is TRBJ1-1; a weak D match, TRBD1 (5 bases). The CDR3 reads CATSAGGRQAFF. CDR3 nucleotides: TGTGCCACCAGTGCGGGGGGTCGACAAGCTTTCTTT.